This TCR beta chain was retrieved from a study of blood T cell repertoires in COVID-19. The germline V and J ends were trimmed by 4 bases and 8 bases, with 11 bases remaining between them. CDR3 length: 12 residues. Measured with immunoSEQ multiplex PCR; TCRdb has only the in-frame clones, and not every one. The table has 200,000 or so clones, 84% seen once. The J gene is TRBJ1-2, the V gene TRBV12-3 or TRBV12-4; D gene uncertain. The sample taken for sequencing was peripheral blood. This clonotype was sampled from a woman aged 55 to 70 with acute or convalescent COVID-19. Here the CDR3 reads CASSSAAIGYTF. The CDR3 nucleotides read TGTGCCAGCAGTTCGGCGGCTATCGGCTACACCTTC.